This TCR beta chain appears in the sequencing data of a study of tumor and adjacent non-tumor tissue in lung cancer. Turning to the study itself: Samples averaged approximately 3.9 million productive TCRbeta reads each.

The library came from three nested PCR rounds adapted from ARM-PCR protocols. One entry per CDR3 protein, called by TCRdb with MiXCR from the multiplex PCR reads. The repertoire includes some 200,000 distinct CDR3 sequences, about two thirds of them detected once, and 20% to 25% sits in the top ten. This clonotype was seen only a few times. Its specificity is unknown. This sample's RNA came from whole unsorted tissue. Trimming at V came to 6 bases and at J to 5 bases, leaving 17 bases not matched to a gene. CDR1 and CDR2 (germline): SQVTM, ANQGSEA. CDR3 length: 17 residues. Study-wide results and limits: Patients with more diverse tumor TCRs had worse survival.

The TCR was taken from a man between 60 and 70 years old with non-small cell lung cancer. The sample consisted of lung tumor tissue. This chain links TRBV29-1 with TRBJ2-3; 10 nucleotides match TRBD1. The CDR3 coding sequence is TGCAGCGTCCTCCGGGGACAGGGGATTAAAACTAGAGATACGCAGTATTTT. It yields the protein CSVLRGQGIKTRDTQYF.